The rows below give T cell receptor beta chains drawn from one sample of a study of radiotherapy plus CTLA-4 blockade in lung cancer. Sequenced by immunoSEQ multiplex PCR; TCRdb stores in-frame clones only, minus some. The profile shows roughly 93,000 clones, roughly four fifths of them singletons. The material was peripheral blood, obtained from a patient treated with radiotherapy plus ipilimumab. The receptor set was obtained from a human donor with non-small cell lung cancer who had a partial response to radiotherapy plus ipilimumab. Both conserved end residues are part of each CDR3. The order of the fields is V gene, J gene, clone size, CDR3 protein. Size values are once, few and many counts, or a class for expanded clones, and some rows have none.

TRBV27,TRBJ1-1,NA,CASSSFGEAFF
TRBV7-2,TRBJ2-3,NA,CASSFGRGGDTQYF
TRBV5-1,TRBJ2-7,NA,CASGPLGGGYEQYF
TRBV19,TRBJ1-1,NA,CASSLGQGGITEAFF
TRBV28,TRBJ2-7,NA,CASSGGGSYEQYF
TRBV19,TRBJ2-3,NA,CASSSHRDKGTDTQYF
TRBV5-1,TRBJ2-7,NA,CASSPAGQGAAEQYF
TRBV2,TRBJ2-7,NA,CASSEQRLASYEQYF
TRBV28,TRBJ1-1,NA,CASRLQGPEAFF
TRBV7-6,TRBJ2-3,once,CASSFRDTQYF
TRBV23-1,TRBJ2-4,NA,CASADRDDIQYF
TRBV19,TRBJ2-2,few,CASSIWIQANTGELFF
TRBV5-1,TRBJ2-1,NA,CASWGRLAGGSSYNEQFF
TRBV18,TRBJ2-5,NA,CASSRGQKETQYF
TRBV5-4,TRBJ1-2,NA,CASSSDRQRTNYGYTF
TRBV6-5,TRBJ1-2,NA,CASSYDSGPYGYTF
TRBV19,TRBJ2-5,NA,CASRMTGGDETQYF
TRBV30,TRBJ2-3,NA,CAWSPGGTSADTQYF
TRBV6-6,TRBJ2-7,NA,CASRAQVGSRSREQYF
TRBV6-5,TRBJ1-5,once,CASRLDSVNQPQHF
TRBV30,TRBJ1-4,NA,CAWSVGQARQEKLFF
TRBV4-1,TRBJ1-2,NA,CASSQYGSESGYTF
TRBV18,TRBJ1-1,NA,CASSPGRASTEAFF
TRBV2,TRBJ2-7,NA,CASTLDREEEQYF
TRBV5-1,TRBJ2-3,NA,CASSLAGTGGDTQYF
TRBV10-3,TRBJ1-2,NA,CAISLDRVRGYTF
TRBV15,TRBJ2-1,NA,CATSPLREMDNEQFF
TRBV28,TRBJ2-1,NA,CASSPSSSGRTGEQFF
TRBV6-1,TRBJ2-5,NA,CASSDRSGGETQYF
TRBV29-1,TRBJ2-5,few,CSTDRGRETQYF
TRBV11-2,TRBJ1-2,few,CASSYDRGQDGYTF
TRBV5-1,TRBJ1-4,NA,CASSLAGRGNEKLFF
TRBV29-1,TRBJ2-5,NA,CSVVRQDKETQYF